This entry is about one TCR beta chain. Trimming left V 6 bases short and J 1 base short, with 9 bases between. The CDR3 covers 12 residues. Per germline, CDR1 DFQATT and CDR2 SNEGSKA (reference sequence). The data were obtained in a study of T cells in Graves' hyperthyroidism and ophthalmopathy. RNA transcripts gave rise to amplified TCR beta CDR3 regions. During a first-round RT-PCR of the TCR CDR3, the HTBI primer set was used. MiXCR, applied by TCRdb to the multiplex PCR reads, yields one record per CDR3 protein. The sample comprises roughly 580,000 distinct CDR3 sequences, approximately 15% of which are singletons, and 5.8% rests with the top ten.

The sequenced sample was blood. The chain carries TRBV20-1 and TRBJ2-5; D uncertain. This clonotype was obtained from a woman in her 30s with Graves' hyperthyroidism that later progressed to Graves' ophthalmopathy. The CDR3: CSALTAQETQYF. CDR3 bases: TGCAGTGCCCTGACGGCCCAAGAGACCCAGTACTTC.